This entry is about one TCR beta chain. Its target is not known. Germline CDR1 is LNHDA and CDR2 is SQIVND (reference sequence). This CDR3 comprises 14 residues. Trimming removed 8 bases from V and 1 base from J, with 14 bases in between. The source of the sample is a study of cytomegalovirus exposure and HLA in healthy donors. General study findings and limits: It was reportedly the case that the classifier diagnosed cytomegalovirus status with high specificity and sensitivity.

PCR amplification relied on 60 Vbeta primers (plus 13 Jbeta primers). Assay: immunoSEQ multiplex PCR; the TCRdb copy retains only in-frame clones and omits some. Of roughly 180,000 clones detected, 84% appear once; the ten largest clones hold 0.2% to 0.3%. This receptor was identified in a boy between 5 and 17 years old in good health and CMV-seronegative. The V and J genes are TRBV19 and TRBJ1-1, with a tentative D call TRBD1 (6 bases). The material sequenced was PBMCs. The CDR3 DNA reads TGTGCCAGTTCGCTACAGGGTCCGAACACTGAAGCTTTCTTT. Translated: CASSLQGPNTEAFF. Looking up the rest from reference TRBV19 and TRBJ1-1 gives the full variable domain: DGGITQSPKYLFRKEGQNVTLSCEQNLNHDAMYWYRQDPGQGLRLIYYSQIVNDFQKGDIAEGYSVSREKKESFPLTVTSAQKNPTAFYLCASSLQGPNTEAFFGQGTRLTVV.